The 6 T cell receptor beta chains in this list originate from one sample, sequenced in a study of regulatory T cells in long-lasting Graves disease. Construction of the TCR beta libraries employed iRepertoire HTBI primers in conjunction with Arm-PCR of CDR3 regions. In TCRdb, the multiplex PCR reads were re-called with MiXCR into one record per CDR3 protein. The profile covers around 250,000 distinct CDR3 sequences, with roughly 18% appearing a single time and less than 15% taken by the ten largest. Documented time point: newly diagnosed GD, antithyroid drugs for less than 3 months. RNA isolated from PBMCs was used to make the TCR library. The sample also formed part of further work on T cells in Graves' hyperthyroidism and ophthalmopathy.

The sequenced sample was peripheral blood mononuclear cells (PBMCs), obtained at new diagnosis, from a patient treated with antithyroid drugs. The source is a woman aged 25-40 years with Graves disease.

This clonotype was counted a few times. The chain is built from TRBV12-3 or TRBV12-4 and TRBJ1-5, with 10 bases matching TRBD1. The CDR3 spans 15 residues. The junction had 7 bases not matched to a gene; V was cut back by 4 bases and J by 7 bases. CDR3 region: CASSSTGGAGQPQHF. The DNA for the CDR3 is TGTGCCAGCAGTTCGACAGGGGGCGCGGGGCAGCCCCAGCATTTT.

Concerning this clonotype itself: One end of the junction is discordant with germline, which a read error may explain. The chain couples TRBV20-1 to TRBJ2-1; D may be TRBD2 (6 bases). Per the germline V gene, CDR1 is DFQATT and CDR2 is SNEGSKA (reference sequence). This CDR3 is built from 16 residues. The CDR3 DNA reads TGCAGTGCCAGAGGGCGGGAACGACTCTCCTACAATGAGCAGTTCTTC. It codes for CSARGRERLSYNEQFF.

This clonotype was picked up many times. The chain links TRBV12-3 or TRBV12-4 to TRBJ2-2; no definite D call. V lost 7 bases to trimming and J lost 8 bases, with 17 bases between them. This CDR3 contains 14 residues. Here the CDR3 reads CASTVRLVGGELFF. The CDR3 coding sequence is TGTGCCAGCACCGTTCGACTGGTGGGGGGGGAGCTGTTTTTT.

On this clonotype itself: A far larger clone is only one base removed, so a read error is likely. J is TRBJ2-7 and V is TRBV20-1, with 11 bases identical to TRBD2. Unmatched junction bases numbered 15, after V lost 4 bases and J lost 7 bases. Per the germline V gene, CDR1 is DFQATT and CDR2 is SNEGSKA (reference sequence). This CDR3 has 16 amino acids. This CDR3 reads CSANSGGAESYNEQYF. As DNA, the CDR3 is TGCAGTGCTAATAGCGGGGGGGCCGAATCCTACAATGAGCAGTACTTC.

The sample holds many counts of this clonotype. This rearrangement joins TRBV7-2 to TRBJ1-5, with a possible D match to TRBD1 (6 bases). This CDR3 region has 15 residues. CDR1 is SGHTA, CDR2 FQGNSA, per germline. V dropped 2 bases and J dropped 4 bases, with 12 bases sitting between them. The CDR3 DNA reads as TGTGCCAGCAGCTTACAGGGGATTAGTAATCAGCCCCAGCATTTT. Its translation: CASSLQGISNQPQHF.

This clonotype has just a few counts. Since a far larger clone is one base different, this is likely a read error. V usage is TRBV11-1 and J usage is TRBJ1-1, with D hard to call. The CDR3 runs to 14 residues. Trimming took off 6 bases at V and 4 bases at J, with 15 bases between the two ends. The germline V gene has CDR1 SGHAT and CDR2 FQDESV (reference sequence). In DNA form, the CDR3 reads TGTGCCAGCAGTAAAGACCCGACGCGCACTGAAGCTTTCTTT. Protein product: CASSKDPTRTEAFF.